The TCR beta chain under discussion was sequenced for a study of radiation and T cells in renal cell carcinoma. The CDR3 has 14 amino acids. Germline V gives CDR1 SQVTM, CDR2 ANQGSEA. J lost 5 bases, V lost 5 bases, and 5 bases had no gene match. Sample time point: baseline pretreatment blood. Treatment given: 15 Gy SBRT to primary tumor, nephrectomy 4 weeks later. Serial blood draws occurred at baseline and 2 and 4 weeks post-SBRT. The data were produced by immunoSEQ multiplex PCR, yet TCRdb's version contains in-frame clones alone and is incomplete. The data hold some 100,000 clones, with 82% observed a single time. Study-level findings and limits: In blood, top tumor clones expanded by 2 weeks, shrinking by 4.

Concerning this clone: What it binds is not known.

The sequence was obtained from a man aged 60 to 69 with renal cell carcinoma. The rearrangement links TRBV29-1 to TRBJ2-2; 10 positions agree with TRBD1. The source material was blood, sampled from a patient whose treatment included radiotherapy and nephrectomy. CDR3: CSVSRTGGTGELFF. The CDR3 DNA follows: TGCAGCGTTTCCCGGACAGGGGGAACCGGGGAGCTGTTTTTT.